The clone carrying this TCR beta chain turned up a few times. Its cognate antigen is unknown. The sample is drawn from a study of T cell repertoires in cytomegalovirus infection. The wider study: CMV epitopes that were recently identified and HLA-C-restricted were used alongside well-studied HLA-B-restricted ones.

Whole-study results and caveats: Carriage of CMV together with the relevant HLA was identifiable through cumulative public TCR beta family frequency.

V dropped 4 bases and J dropped 1; count of bases not matched to a gene: 5. The CDR3 is 17 residues long. Per the germline V gene, CDR1 is MNHEY and CDR2 is SMNVEV (reference sequence). TCRdb reanalysed the reads using MiXCR and keeps one entry per CDR3 protein. The sample has approximately 910,000 distinct CDR3 sequences; around 32% are singletons. J is TRBJ2-1 and V is TRBV27, with 12 nucleotides matching TRBD2. The receptor was derived from a human donor in good health (CMV status not recorded). Some clones in this sample may be carry-over from other donors' samples. The material sequenced was cultured CD8+ T cells from PBMCs, taken from culture after CMV antigen stimulation. CDR3 bases: TGTGCCAGCAGTTCCCCGACTAGCGGGGGTTCCTACAATGAGCAGTTCTTC. Translated: CASSSPTSGGSYNEQFF.